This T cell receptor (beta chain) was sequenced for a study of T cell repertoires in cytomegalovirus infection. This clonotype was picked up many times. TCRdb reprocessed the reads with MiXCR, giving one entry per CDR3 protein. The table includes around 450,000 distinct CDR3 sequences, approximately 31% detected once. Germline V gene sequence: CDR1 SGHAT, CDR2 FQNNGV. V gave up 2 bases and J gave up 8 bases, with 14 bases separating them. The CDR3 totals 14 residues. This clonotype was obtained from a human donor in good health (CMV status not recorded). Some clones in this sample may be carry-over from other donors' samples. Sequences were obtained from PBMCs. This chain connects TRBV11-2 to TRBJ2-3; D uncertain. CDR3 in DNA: TGTGCCAGCAGCTTAACACAAGCCGAAGTTACGCAGTATTTT. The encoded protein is CASSLTQAEVTQYF.